This entry concerns a single TCR beta chain. This clone was seen more than once but under ten times. There is no known antigen for this receptor. No base qualities exist here, and no much larger clone lies one base off it. In total, roughly 670 healthy bone marrow donors made up the cohort. At the time of sampling, every cohort member was nominally healthy, though immune exposures that went unrecorded were likely present. The donor was CMV seronegative and was included in the group of approximately 350 seronegative cohort members. Each donor provided a peripheral blood sample, and peripheral blood mononuclear cells were used for TCR beta sequencing. The Qiagen DNeasy Blood Extraction Kit was used to extract genomic DNA from the blood cell samples. The CDR3 sequence holds 13 residues, the cysteine and phenylalanine included. Of all the DNA, just the CDR3 is kept, 39 bases in frame from base 1. CDR1 and CDR2 are drawn from the germline V gene: SGHRS, YFSETQ. Here V drops 4 bases and J drops 4 bases, and the junction holds 5 bases not matched to any gene.

The data derive from a study of cytomegalovirus exposure and HLA in healthy donors (dated by TCRdb to between 2016 and 2019). In the study overall: An earlier analysis of several hundred of the donors reported 250 to 300 Gb of sequence data and 100 million to 140 million unique TCR beta sequences from around 200 million T cells. Approximately 310 gigabases of sequencing data and approximately 84 million unique TCR sequences were included in an early release covering roughly 600 HLA-typed donors. The genetic ancestry cluster associated with self-reported Caucasian donors included about 81% of the roughly 390 genotyped donors. The aim of the study was to test whether cataloging public T cell receptors could identify signatures of past pathogen exposure. The T cell repertoires of 666 subjects were profiled by immunosequencing and related to cytomegalovirus serostatus. A separate validation cohort of over 95 different subjects was used in addition to the approximately 640-subject first cohort. The study combined high-throughput TCR immunosequencing, statistical association of individual TCRs with disease status, and machine learning to predict cytomegalovirus infection status. A later analysis re-examined previously published TCR beta repertoires from roughly 720 donors and added high-resolution HLA genotyping to investigate patterns of TCR occurrence. Rather than using new phenotypic data, the later analysis identified candidate immune exposures from TCR beta sequences and from how often those sequences occurred across donors. In an earlier analysis of roughly 580 of the donors, high-throughput TCR beta sequencing was used to judge whether each TCR beta V gene segment behaved as functional or pseudogenic. Donor age, sex, ethnicity and CMV serostatus were collected together with the repertoire data. In a later genetic analysis, genome-wide SNP genotypes for about three fifths of the 666 donors were used, and that subset was treated as a discovery cohort. Every discovery cohort repertoire had been produced on one sequencing platform. HLA typing included class I and class II loci at four-digit resolution. The number of typed donors differed by locus: roughly 629-630 for A, B, C, DRB1 and DQB1; 522 for DQA1; around 580 for DPA1; and 400 to 480 for DPB1. About five DR-DQ haplotypes were treated as single units for association and clustering because of strong linkage in the cohort. Across 300 to 400 genotyped donors of the cohort, an average of about 220,000 unique TCR beta nucleotide sequences per donor were sequenced, and roughly 17% of those sequences were non-productive.

The investigation overall reported the following: A few of the identified cytomegalovirus-associated TCR beta chains were confirmed in vitro to be specific for cytomegalovirus antigens. Several of the top co-occurrence clusters appeared to be linked to parvovirus B19, influenza, CMV and Epstein-Barr virus, according to a later analysis. In a later genetic analysis, fewer N-insertions in productive TCRs were reported among donors in an Asian-associated ancestry cluster than the 666-donor mean. Roughly uniform sequencing depth across donors was assumed in presence/absence analyses, although this assumption may not hold. The classifier was reported to diagnose cytomegalovirus status with high specificity and sensitivity in both the original cohort and the validation cohort. Some IMGT-functional V segments, including TRBV6-2 and TRBV6-3, could not be told apart with the 87-base-pair reads, so those segments were excluded. The study listed 164 TCR beta chains as associated with cytomegalovirus. Linkage disequilibrium might explain the correlated functional status among segregating V segments, but an unknown experimental factor could not be ruled out. A cluster of highly shared sequence variants was judged likely to be a technical artifact of the sequencing pipeline. Around 16 rarely observed V segments, including chromosome 9 orphons, were excluded from the earlier analysis of some 590 of the donors because counts were too low. The authors suggested that the approach could potentially be generalized to other disease states and immunological phenotypes. Because HLA typing was missing for some donors at each locus, association tests included only the typed subset. A later analysis found that TCR association rates varied across HLA loci, with DRB1 alleles showing the most associated TCRs and HLA-C alleles the fewest. Immune exposure information for the cohort was limited to CMV serostatus. A later genetic analysis associated a missense DCLRE1C variant with V-gene and J-gene trimming of TCR beta chains, and an independent cohort replicated the association. In a later analysis, HLA-associated TCR beta chains showed more clonal expansion and lower generation probabilities than non-associated chains that were equally common. According to a later analysis, most CMV-associated TCR beta chains appeared to be HLA-restricted, and the HLA associations seemed to be driven largely by CMV exposure. A further reported finding was that TCR beta sequences accurately predicted the HLA-A and HLA-B alleles for most subjects in the first cohort. An earlier analysis of around 540 of the donors showed that most TCR beta V segments appeared in productive rearrangements either about 87% or about 30% of the time, which broadly matched IMGT annotations. The cohort was sequenced for TCR beta chains only, and without alpha or paired-chain data the features that could be detected were limited. In a later analysis, some 17,000 TCR beta sequences were associated with specific HLA alleles at a false discovery rate of 0.05. Across donors, most TCR sequences were observed very rarely, whereas some public TCRs were present in many individuals. When HLA alleles, especially DR and DQ, strongly co-occurred, attributing TCR associations to individual alleles was difficult.

Library creation used the immunoSEQ multiplex PCR assay. For the multiplex PCR, a mixture combining 60 forward primers for TCR Vbeta segments and 13 reverse primers for TCR Jbeta segments was used. The CDR3 region of rearranged TCR beta genes was amplified from genomic DNA with a multiplex PCR assay. On the Illumina HiSeq System, the amplified TCR beta libraries were sequenced as 87-base-pair reads. Per the source publication's procedure: A later analysis tallied around 82 million unique TCR beta chains across the 640 or so repertoires, and approximately 12 million of those chains were shared by two or more donors. A nearest-neighbor algorithm error-corrected the raw reads and collapsed the reads into unique sequences, merging closely related sequences to remove PCR and sequencing errors. To assign V, D and J gene segments, CDR3 sequences were aligned to IMGT reference sequences. For a sequence to be retained, a match of at least six nucleotides was required to both a V gene segment and a J gene segment. A rearrangement counted as productive if the CDR3 had no stop codons and remained in frame with V and J, and every other rearrangement counted as non-productive. CDR3 was defined by IMGT convention, running from the second conserved V-encoded cysteine to the conserved J-encoded phenylalanine. Sequences without an unambiguous match to a single V gene segment were excluded from the earlier analysis of about 600 of the donors. In an earlier analysis of some 590 of the donors, V segments were called functional above 56.7% productive rearrangements and were called segregating when the between-donor standard deviation exceeded 5%. A statistical classification framework was built to diagnose cytomegalovirus status from the catalog of TCR beta chain sequences. A later analysis assigned V and J genes by comparing TCR nucleotide sequences with IMGT/GENE-DB human TR gene sequences. Using the TCRdist pipeline, a later analysis assigned CDR3 sequences along with most-parsimonious VDJ recombination scenarios. In a later analysis, each TCR beta chain was defined by its CDR3 amino acid sequence together with its V-gene family, and reads lacking a unique V-gene family were excluded. A later analysis removed 500 to 600 highly shared, low-generation-probability nucleotide sequences to deal with suspected cross-contamination and a sequencing artifact. In a later analysis, a clonal expansion index for each public chain was calculated from normalized within-repertoire ranks of inferred template counts. A later analysis computed generation probabilities with a VDJ recombination model fitted to out-of-frame rearrangements, and checked the results against IGoR. In a later analysis, hypergeometric tests were used to score TCR-TCR, TCR-HLA and TCR-CMV co-occurrence, with a repertoire-size bias correction applied to TCR pairs. In a later analysis, false discovery rates were estimated by permuting HLA or CMV assignments 20 times. A later analysis grouped co-occurring TCRs with DBSCAN, adding TCRdist sequence similarity when clustering within HLA-allele-positive subsets. Co-occurrence clustering excluded repertoires with fewer than 30,000 or more than 120,000 public chains, plus five with anomalous nucleotide sharing. Drawn from immuneACCESS, this table holds only the in-frame rearrangements with V and J called that TCRdb kept. Clones are partly lost; checked studies trace under half to an unresolved V gene and leave the rest unexplained. The D gene and trimming were derived from the DNA, and the V and J assignments and clone size from that table. This sample holds some 70,000 clones; 55% to 70% were observed only once. 3% of the sample lies in the top ten.

In this chain, TRBV5-1 is recombined with TRBJ2-7; a stretch of 7 junction bases matches TRBD1. The sample comprised PBMCs. The origin of this receptor is a woman aged 50 to 65 in good health and CMV-seronegative. The DNA sequence follows: TGCGCCAGCAGCGGGGGACAGCTTTACGAGCAGTACTTC. This sequence encodes CASSGGQLYEQYF.